The sample holds a few counts of the clone carrying this T cell receptor beta chain. TCRdb re-called the RT-PCR reads through MiXCR, storing one row per CDR3 protein. This sample has roughly 250,000 distinct CDR3 sequences, with around 14% found just once. This sample is part of a study of patients and donors after allogeneic stem cell transplantation. Trimming removed 5 bases from V and 7 bases from J, with 20 bases in between. The CDR3 consists of 15 residues. CDR1 and CDR2 from the germline V gene are LNHDA and SQIVND (reference sequence). Sequencing input: blood, either unsorted or a sorted T cell fraction (not recorded which). The V and J genes are TRBV19 and TRBJ2-5; D may match TRBD1 or TRBD2 (5 bases each). The clonotype comes from a human donor who was either an allogeneic HSCT recipient or a stem cell or donor lymphocyte infusion donor (not recorded which). It is not recorded whose cells these are; they may come from a transplant donor. CDR3 sequence reads: CASSPGAALEGTQYF. The CDR3 nucleotides read TGTGCCAGTAGTCCTGGGGCAGCCCTAGAGGGGACCCAGTACTTC.